These 29 T cell receptor beta chains share one sample of origin, sequenced in a study of T cell responses to AZD1222 COVID-19 vaccine. Profiled with immunoSEQ multiplex PCR; TCRdb holds only in-frame clones, not every one. Of 150,000 or so clones in the sample, roughly nine tenths were seen once. The sample was peripheral blood, taken on day 0 of AZD1222 vaccination. Source of these receptors: an adult in good health.

The chain links TRBV7-9 to TRBJ1-2; D gene unclear. The CDR3 runs 12 residues. Trimming shortened V by 5 bases and J by 8 bases, and 12 bases separated the two germline ends. The germline V gene has CDR1 SEHNR and CDR2 FQNEAQ (reference sequence). The DNA for the CDR3 is TGTGCCAGCAGCCCGCGGGTGGGAGGCTACACCTTC. The encoded protein is CASSPRVGGYTF.

The chain carries TRBV24-1 and TRBJ1-5; D is unresolved. The CDR3 is made up of 14 amino acids. The V gene lost 4 bases and the J gene lost 0 bases, with 6 bases spanning the gap. Per the germline V gene, CDR1 is KGHDR and CDR2 is SFDVKD. The CDR3 is CATSENGSNQPQHF. DNA of the CDR3: TGTGCCACCAGTGAGAATGGTAGCAATCAGCCCCAGCATTTT.

J is TRBJ2-2 and V is TRBV6-2 or TRBV6-3; 11 bases are a match to TRBD2. This CDR3 has 17 amino acids. Germline V gives CDR1 MNHEY, CDR2 SVGEGT. The V gene end was trimmed by 2 bases and the J gene end by 7 bases; junction bases not matched to a gene: 9. CDR3 loop: CASSYTGLAESGGELFF. CDR3 nucleotide sequence: TGTGCCAGCAGTTACACGGGACTAGCGGAGTCGGGCGGGGAGCTGTTTTTT.

The chain employs TRBV21-1 and TRBJ2-1; the table gives TRBD1 as D, unverified against the DNA. TRBV21-1 is described as a pseudogene. There are 14 residues in the CDR3. The CDR3 nucleotides are TGTGCCAGCAGCAATACTGGGTCAGGGAATGAGCAGTTCTTC. Encoded protein: CASSNTGSGNEQFF.

The CDR3 DNA follows: TGTGCCAGCAGACAGGGGACTTATGGCTACACCTTC. It encodes CASRQGTYGYTF. The chain has TRBV11-2 and TRBJ1-2; 7 bases are shared with TRBD1. Germline trimming cut 6 bases from V and 5 bases from J; bases unmatched to any gene: 3. This CDR3 has 12 amino acids. CDR1 SGHAT and CDR2 FQNNGV come from the germline V gene.

The V and J genes are TRBV6-2 or TRBV6-3 and TRBJ2-7, with D perhaps TRBD1 or TRBD2 (5 bases each). Trimming cost V 5 bases and J 3 bases, with 11 bases left between them. This CDR3 has 13 residues. In germline, CDR1 is MNHEY, CDR2 SVGEGT. The CDR3 reads CASSHGAYYEQYF. The CDR3 nucleotides are TGTGCCAGCAGTCACGGGGCCTACTACGAGCAGTACTTC.

This rearrangement joins TRBV19 to TRBJ2-4; D remains unclear. The CDR3 extends over 16 amino acids. Deletions cut 5 bases from V and 3 bases from J, with 17 bases between. Germline CDR1 LNHDA, CDR2 SQIVND (reference sequence). CDR3 sequence (DNA): TGTGCCAGTAGTGCTGGCCGTGGCAGAGGCAAAAACATTCAGTACTTC. It specifies CASSAGRGRGKNIQYF.

The chain joins TRBV7-6 to TRBJ2-1, with 8 bases fitting TRBD2. CDR3 length: 16 amino acids. The germline gives CDR1 SGHVS, CDR2 FNYEAQ. V trimming: 1 base; J trimming: 8 bases; junction bases outside the gene matches: 10. DNA for the CDR3: TGTGCCAGCAGCTTAGGTGGGGGACTAGGGGGTCATGAGCAGTTCTTC. Translated, it gives CASSLGGGLGGHEQFF.

J is TRBJ2-3 and V is TRBV5-4, with 7 positions matching TRBD1. CDR3 size: 15 residues. The V gene's germline CDR1 is SGHNT and CDR2 YYREEE (reference sequence). The V and J ends lost 1 base and 0 bases, in that order; junction bases with no gene match: 2. The CDR3 bases are TGTGCCAGCAGCTTGCAGGGGGTTAGCACAGATACGCAGTATTTT. It specifies CASSLQGVSTDTQYF.

This rearrangement joins TRBV9 to TRBJ1-3; weak D call: TRBD1 (6 bases). Germline V gene lookup returns CDR1 SGDLS and CDR2 YYNGEE. CDR3 size: 16 residues. The V end was cut by 0 bases, the J end by 2 bases, with 12 bases between. CDR3 nucleotides: TGTGCCAGCAGCGTAGATTTCAGGGGAGCTGGAAACACCATATATTTT. It codes for CASSVDFRGAGNTIYF.

This chain links TRBV11-2 with TRBJ1-3, with TRBD1 as a possible D gene (5 bases). Trimming stripped 0 bases from V and 4 bases from J, with 13 bases between. The CDR3 totals 16 residues. The V gene's germline CDR1 is SGHAT and CDR2 FQNNGV. Here the CDR3 reads CASSLDARVGGNTIYF. CDR3 bases: TGTGCCAGCAGCTTAGATGCCAGGGTAGGAGGAAACACCATATATTTT.

The chain couples TRBV18 to TRBJ1-3; 7 nucleotides match TRBD1. Germline CDR1 is KGHSH and CDR2 is LQKENI. V lost 5 bases and J lost 4; bases outside the gene matches: 8. This CDR3 region has 15 residues. This CDR3 is CASSSYRGSGNTIYF. CDR3 bases: TGTGCCAGCTCATCGTACAGGGGATCCGGAAACACCATATATTTT.

The chain carries TRBV10-3 and TRBJ1-2; D might be TRBD1 (6 bases). The germline V gene encodes CDR1 ENHRY and CDR2 SYGVKD. Trimming shortened V by 10 bases and J by 7 bases, and 19 bases separated the two germline ends. This CDR3 contains 13 residues. The CDR3 reads CATTRDIYAGYTF. DNA for the CDR3: TGTGCCACCACCCGGGACATCTATGCTGGCTACACCTTC.

The chain uses TRBV5-4 and TRBJ2-3; 7 nucleotides match TRBD2. Trimming removed 0 bases from V and 1 base from J; junction bases left unmatched: 2. The CDR3 runs to 15 residues. Germline V gene lookup returns CDR1 SGHNT and CDR2 YYREEE (reference sequence). This CDR3 is CASSLVTSGTDTQYF. CDR3 in DNA: TGTGCCAGCAGCTTGGTTACTAGCGGCACAGATACGCAGTATTTT.

This rearrangement joins TRBV24-1 to TRBJ1-2; D possibly corresponds to TRBD1 (6 bases). In germline, CDR1 is KGHDR, CDR2 SFDVKD. V was cut by 4 bases and J by 3 bases, with 8 bases left in between. CDR3 size: 13 residues. CDR3 in DNA: TGTGCCACCAGTGACCAGGGGCACTATGGCTACACCTTC. It is translated as CATSDQGHYGYTF.

V and J are TRBV11-2 and TRBJ1-3; D gene unclear. Germline CDR1 and CDR2: SGHAT and FQNNGV. The CDR3 covers 14 residues. V lost 1 base and J lost 5, with 9 bases in between. CDR3 sequence: CASSLGPLRNTIYF. In nucleotides, the CDR3 is TGTGCCAGCAGCTTAGGACCTCTAAGAAACACCATATATTTT.

J is TRBJ1-5 and V is TRBV28; the D is unclear. CDR1 and CDR2 (germline): MDHEN, SYDVKM. This CDR3 has 13 amino acids. V lost 5 bases and J 0 bases, leaving 5 bases between the germline ends. The CDR3 DNA reads TGTGCCAGCAGTCCCTATAGCAATCAGCCCCAGCATTTT. Amino acids: CASSPYSNQPQHF.

CDR3 sequence (DNA): TGTGCCAGCAGCGTAGAACAGACCTATAATTCACCCCTCCACTTT. It yields the protein CASSVEQTYNSPLHF. This chain uses TRBV9 with TRBJ1-6, with unresolved D. The CDR3 sequence is 15 residues long. Germline CDR1 is SGDLS and CDR2 is YYNGEE. Trimming cost V 0 bases and J 2 bases, with 6 bases left between them.

The rearrangement joins TRBV5-6 to TRBJ1-4; no reliable D call. The V gene's germline CDR1 is SGHDT and CDR2 YYEEEE. The length of the CDR3 is 16 residues. Trimming left V 0 bases short and J 8 bases short, with 17 bases between. CDR3 sequence reads: CASSLGPGPTGEKLFF. The CDR3 region has the DNA TGTGCCAGCAGCTTGGGGCCGGGCCCAACGGGGGAAAAACTGTTTTTT.

The genes are TRBV2 and TRBJ1-4; D call uncertain. The CDR3 is made up of 13 amino acids. Germline values: CDR1 SNHLY, CDR2 FYNNEI. V lost 8 bases to trimming and J lost 8 bases, with 15 bases between them. Here the CDR3 reads CASGPDRREKLFF. The CDR3 DNA reads TGTGCCAGCGGACCTGATCGGCGGGAAAAACTGTTTTTT.

The V call is TRBV5-1, the J call TRBJ1-1, with TRBD1 as a possible D gene (6 bases). V lost 9 bases, J lost 11 bases, and 20 bases lay in between. The CDR3 runs to 12 residues. Germline-derived CDR1 and CDR2 are SGHRS and YFSETQ. The CDR3: CATPGHPFGAFF. The CDR3 DNA reads as TGCGCCACCCCGGGACACCCATTTGGGGCTTTCTTT.

Points on this clone: The same CDR3 can be traced to other DNA sequences in this sample. The chain couples TRBV18 to TRBJ1-4, with 9 bases identical to TRBD1. CDR1 and CDR2 from the germline V gene are KGHSH and LQKENI. J was trimmed by 5 bases and V by 3 bases; bases with no gene match: 4. The CDR3 consists of 15 residues. CDR3 DNA sequence: TGTGCCAGCTCACCCCCCGGACAGGGGAATGAAAAACTGTTTTTT. It translates to CASSPPGQGNEKLFF. The full variable domain, rest sourced from reference TRBV18 and TRBJ1-4, is NAGVMQNPRHLVRRRGQEARLRCSPMKGHSHVYWYRQLPEEGLKFMVYLQKENIIDESGMPKERFSAEFPKEGPSILRIQQVVRGDSAAYFCASSPPGQGNEKLFFGSGTQLSVL.

This chain joins TRBV5-4 and TRBJ2-1, with D tentatively TRBD1 (5 bases). V was clipped by 4 bases and J by 3 bases, with 17 bases between them. In germline, CDR1 is SGHNT, CDR2 YYREEE (reference sequence). The CDR3 loop spans 16 amino acids. CDR3 protein: CASSQRAQQGYNEQFF. The CDR3 nucleotides are TGTGCCAGCAGCCAAAGGGCTCAGCAGGGCTACAATGAGCAGTTCTTC.

The chain recombines TRBV28 with TRBJ1-1, with a tentative D call TRBD1 (6 bases). V lost 6 bases, J lost 4 bases, and 21 bases lay in between. CDR1 is MDHEN, CDR2 SYDVKM, per germline. The CDR3 contains 16 residues. The CDR3 sequence: CASRSNTGPGGTEAFF. The CDR3 region has the DNA TGTGCCAGCAGATCCAATACAGGGCCGGGAGGCACTGAAGCTTTCTTT.

The chain combines TRBV6-2 or TRBV6-3 with TRBJ1-1; D perhaps matches TRBD1 (6 bases). The germline gives CDR1 MNHEY, CDR2 SVGEGT. The V end lost 0 bases, the J end lost 0 bases, and 17 bases lay between the germline ends. The CDR3 is 18 residues long. The CDR3 DNA reads TGTGCCAGCAGTTACTCGCCTGGGGGCGGTGTGATGAACACTGAAGCTTTCTTT. It translates to CASSYSPGGGVMNTEAFF.

J is TRBJ2-5 and V is TRBV27, with 8 bases aligning to TRBD1. With V trimmed by 0 bases and J by 4 bases, 4 bases remained unmatched. The germline V gene encodes CDR1 MNHEY and CDR2 SMNVEV (reference sequence). The CDR3 is made up of 15 amino acids. The CDR3 loop is CASSLSYRGRETQYF. For the CDR3, the DNA is TGTGCCAGCAGTTTATCCTACAGGGGGAGAGAGACCCAGTACTTC.

This chain uses TRBV27 with TRBJ1-6; no firm D call. Per the germline V gene, CDR1 is MNHEY and CDR2 is SMNVEV (reference sequence). The V end lost 5 bases, the J end lost 0 bases, and 11 bases lay between the germline ends. This CDR3 region has 16 residues. CDR3: CASSPEWSSYNSPLHF. CDR3 nucleotide sequence: TGTGCCAGCAGTCCGGAGTGGAGCTCCTATAATTCACCCCTCCACTTT.

This clone was picked up one time. The chain is built from TRBV19 and TRBJ1-1; D not certain. The CDR3 totals 12 residues. The V end lost 9 bases, the J end lost 4 bases, and 12 bases lay between the germline ends. The germline CDR1 and CDR2 sequences are LNHDA and SQIVND (reference sequence). CDR3 protein: CASIRRGTEAFF. CDR3 in DNA: TGTGCCAGCATTCGTCGGGGCACTGAAGCTTTCTTT. Using reference TRBV19 and TRBJ1-1 for the parts outside the CDR3, the full variable domain is DGGITQSPKYLFRKEGQNVTLSCEQNLNHDAMYWYRQDPGQGLRLIYYSQIVNDFQKGDIAEGYSVSREKKESFPLTVTSAQKNPTAFYLCASIRRGTEAFFGQGTRLTVV.

The chain recombines TRBV18 with TRBJ2-5, with D unclear. The CDR3 sequence is 12 residues long. The V gene lost 3 bases and the J gene lost 7 bases, with 9 bases spanning the gap. Germline V gives CDR1 KGHSH, CDR2 LQKENI. In nucleotides, the CDR3 is TGTGCCAGCTCACCTGATTGGGGGACCCAGTACTTC. Translated, it gives CASSPDWGTQYF.